The T cell receptor (beta chain) under discussion was sequenced for a study of T cells in Graves' hyperthyroidism and ophthalmopathy. Study conclusions and caveats: Most thyroid-expanded clonotypes above 0.001 were also found in blood.

Authors of the study amplified TCR beta CDR3 regions from RNA transcripts. TCR CDR3 regions were first amplified by RT-PCR with HTBI primers. From the multiplex PCR reads, TCRdb called clonotypes with MiXCR, one entry per CDR3 protein. Among roughly 500,000 distinct CDR3 sequences listed, around 46% were seen once. Many counts were recorded for this clonotype. The antigen is not known. The sequenced material came from peripheral blood or thyroid tissue (not recorded which). The origin of this receptor is an adult woman with Graves' disease, either hyperthyroidism or ophthalmopathy (not recorded which).

The DNA of the CDR3 is TGTGCCAGCAGCTTAGCAGCGGGGACCTACGAGCAGTACTTC. Translated: CASSLAAGTYEQYF. J is TRBJ2-7 and V is TRBV7-9, with 7 bases that match TRBD2. The CDR3 extends over 14 amino acids. The V and J ends lost 0 bases and 2 bases, in that order; junction bases with no gene match: 1. CDR1 and CDR2 (germline): SEHNR, FQNEAQ (reference sequence).